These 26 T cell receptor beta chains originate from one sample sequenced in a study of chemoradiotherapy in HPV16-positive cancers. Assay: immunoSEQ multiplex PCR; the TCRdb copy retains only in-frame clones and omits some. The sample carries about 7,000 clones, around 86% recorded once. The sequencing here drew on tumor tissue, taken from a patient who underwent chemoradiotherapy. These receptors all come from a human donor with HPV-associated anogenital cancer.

As DNA, the CDR3 is TGTGCCAGCAGCCCAACGACAATGGCCGGGGGCGAAAAACTGTTTTTT. This gives the protein CASSPTTMAGGEKLFF. This sequence joins TRBV11-3 and TRBJ1-4; a possible D gene is TRBD1 (6 bases). This CDR3 is 16 amino acids long. Germline CDR1 and CDR2: SGHNT and YENEEA. The ends were cut back, 5 bases at V and 8 bases at J, with 21 bases in the middle. Filled out from reference TRBV11-3 and TRBJ1-4, the complete variable domain reads EAGVVQSPRYKIIEKKQPVAFWCNPISGHNTLYWYLQNLGQGPELLIRYENEEAVDDSQLPKDRFSAERLKGVDSTLKIQPAELGDSAVYLCASSPTTMAGGEKLFFGSGTQLSVL.

The CDR3 is CASSLGGHYNEQFF. The CDR3 nucleotides are TGTGCCAGCAGCCTTGGCGGGCACTACAATGAGCAGTTCTTC. The chain couples TRBV14 to TRBJ2-1; TRBD2 might be the D (5 bases). The germline V and J ends were trimmed by 4 bases and 3 bases, with 10 bases remaining between them. Germline V gene data show CDR1 as SGHDN and CDR2 as FVKESK. This CDR3 is built from 14 residues.

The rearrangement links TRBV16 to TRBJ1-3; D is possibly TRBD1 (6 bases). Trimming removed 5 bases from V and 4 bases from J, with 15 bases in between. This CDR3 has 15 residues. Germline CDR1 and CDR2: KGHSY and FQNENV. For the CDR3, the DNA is TGTGCCAGCAGCGCACATAACAGGGCCGGAAACACCATATATTTT. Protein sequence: CASSAHNRAGNTIYF. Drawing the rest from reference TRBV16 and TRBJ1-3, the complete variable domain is GEEVAQTPKHLVRGEGQKAKLYCAPIKGHSYVFWYQQVLKNEFKFLISFQNENVFDETGMPKERFSAKCLPNSPCSLEIQATKLEDSAVYFCASSAHNRAGNTIYFGEGSWLTVV.

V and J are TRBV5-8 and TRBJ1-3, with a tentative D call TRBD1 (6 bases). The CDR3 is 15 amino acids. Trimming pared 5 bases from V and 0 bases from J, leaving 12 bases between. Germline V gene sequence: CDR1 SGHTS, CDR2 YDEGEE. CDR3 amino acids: CASSYDRNSGNTIYF. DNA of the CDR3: TGTGCCAGCAGTTACGACAGGAACTCTGGAAACACCATATATTTT.

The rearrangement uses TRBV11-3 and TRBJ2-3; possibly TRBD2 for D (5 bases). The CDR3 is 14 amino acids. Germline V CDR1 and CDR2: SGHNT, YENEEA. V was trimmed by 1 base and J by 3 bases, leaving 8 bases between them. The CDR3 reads CASSLAGSTDTQYF. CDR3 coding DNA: TGTGCCAGCAGCTTAGCGGGATCAACAGATACGCAGTATTTT.

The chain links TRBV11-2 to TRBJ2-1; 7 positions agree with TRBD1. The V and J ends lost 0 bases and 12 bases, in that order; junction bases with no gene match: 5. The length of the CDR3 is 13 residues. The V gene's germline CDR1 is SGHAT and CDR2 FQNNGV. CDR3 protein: CASSLDQGDRQFF. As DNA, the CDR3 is TGTGCCAGCAGCTTAGATCAGGGGGACAGGCAGTTCTTC.

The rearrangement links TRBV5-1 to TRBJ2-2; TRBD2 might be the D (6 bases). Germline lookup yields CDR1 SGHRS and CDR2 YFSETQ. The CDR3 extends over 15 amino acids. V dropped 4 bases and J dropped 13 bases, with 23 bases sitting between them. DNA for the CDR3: TGCGCCAGCAGCCCAAGACCAAACCTAGCGAAGGGGCTGTTTTTT. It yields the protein CASSPRPNLAKGLFF.

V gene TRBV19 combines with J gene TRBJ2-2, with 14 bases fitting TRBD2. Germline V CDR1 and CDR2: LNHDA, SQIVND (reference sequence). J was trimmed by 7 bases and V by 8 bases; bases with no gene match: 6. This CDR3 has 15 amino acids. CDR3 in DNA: TGTGCCAGTCAGGGACTAGCGGGAGAGGTCGGGGAGCTGTTTTTT. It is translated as CASQGLAGEVGELFF. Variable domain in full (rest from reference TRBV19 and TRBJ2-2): DGGITQSPKYLFRKEGQNVTLSCEQNLNHDAMYWYRQDPGQGLRLIYYSQIVNDFQKGDIAEGYSVSREKKESFPLTVTSAQKNPTAFYLCASQGLAGEVGELFFGEGSRLTVL.

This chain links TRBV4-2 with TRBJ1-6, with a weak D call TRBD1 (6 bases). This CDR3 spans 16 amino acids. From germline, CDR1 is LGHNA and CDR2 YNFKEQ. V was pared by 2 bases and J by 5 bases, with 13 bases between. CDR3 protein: CASSQSSAGDNSPLHF. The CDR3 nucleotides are TGTGCCAGCAGCCAATCTTCGGCAGGGGATAATTCACCCCTCCACTTT.

The CDR3 here is CASSQPAEGTNEQFF. CDR3 sequence (DNA): TGTGCCAGCAGCCAGCCAGCCGAAGGTACAAATGAGCAGTTCTTC. This chain joins TRBV7-3 and TRBJ2-1; D not certain. This CDR3 comprises 15 residues. V was pared by 5 bases and J by 7 bases, with 18 bases between. Per germline, CDR1 SGHTA and CDR2 FQGTGA.

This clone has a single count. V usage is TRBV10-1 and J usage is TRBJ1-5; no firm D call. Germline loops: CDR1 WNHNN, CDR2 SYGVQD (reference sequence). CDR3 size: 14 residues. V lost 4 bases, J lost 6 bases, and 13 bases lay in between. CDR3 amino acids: CASSARVLGQPQHF. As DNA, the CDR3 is TGCGCCAGCAGTGCCCGGGTTTTGGGTCAGCCCCAGCATTTT.

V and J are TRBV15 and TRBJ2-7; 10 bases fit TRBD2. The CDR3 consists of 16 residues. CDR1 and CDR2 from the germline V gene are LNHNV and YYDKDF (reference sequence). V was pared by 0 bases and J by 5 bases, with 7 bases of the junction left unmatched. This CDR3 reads CATSRDLGTSVNEQYF. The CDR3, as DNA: TGTGCCACCAGCAGAGATCTAGGGACTAGCGTAAACGAGCAGTACTTC.

CDR3 in amino acids: CASSPKGSGTDTQYF. CDR3 bases: TGTGCCAGCAGCCCTAAGGGGAGTGGCACAGATACGCAGTATTTT. V gene TRBV5-8 combines with J gene TRBJ2-3, with D perhaps assigned TRBD1 or TRBD2 (5 bases each). The CDR3 is 15 residues long. V was pared by 4 bases and J by 1 base, with 13 bases between. The V gene's germline CDR1 is SGHTS and CDR2 YDEGEE.

CDR3 DNA sequence: TGTGCCAGCAGCCCGCTGGCGGACAGTCAATATGGCTACACCTTC. It translates to CASSPLADSQYGYTF. The chain carries TRBV7-8 and TRBJ1-2; D is perhaps TRBD1 (6 bases). Deletions cut 5 bases from V and 5 bases from J, with 18 bases between. Per germline, CDR1 SGHVS and CDR2 FQNEAQ. The CDR3 runs to 15 residues.

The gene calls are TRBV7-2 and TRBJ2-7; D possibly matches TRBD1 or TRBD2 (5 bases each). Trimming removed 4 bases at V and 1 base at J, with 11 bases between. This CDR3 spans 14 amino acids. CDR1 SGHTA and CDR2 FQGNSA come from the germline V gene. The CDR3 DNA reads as TGTGCCAGCAGCTACCGGGACGGATCCTACGAGCAGTACTTC. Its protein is CASSYRDGSYEQYF.

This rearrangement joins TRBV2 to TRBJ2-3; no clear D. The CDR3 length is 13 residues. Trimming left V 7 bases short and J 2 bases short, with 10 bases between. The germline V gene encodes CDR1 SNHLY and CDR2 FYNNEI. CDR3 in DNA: TGTGCCAGCACAGGTGGATTCACAGATACGCAGTATTTT. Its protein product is CASTGGFTDTQYF.

The DNA for the CDR3 is TGTGCCAGCAGCTTGCCGGGAGGAGATACGCAGTATTTT. Translation: CASSLPGGDTQYF. The rearrangement uses TRBV7-6 and TRBJ2-3; TRBD2 matches at 7 bases. Losses at the gene ends were 3 bases for V and 5 bases for J; bases not matched to a gene: 2. CDR1 SGHVS and CDR2 FNYEAQ come from the germline V gene. The CDR3 length is 13 residues.

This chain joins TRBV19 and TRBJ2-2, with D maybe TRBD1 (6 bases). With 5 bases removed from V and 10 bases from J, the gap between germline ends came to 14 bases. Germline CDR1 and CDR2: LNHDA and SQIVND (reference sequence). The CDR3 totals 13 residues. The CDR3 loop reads CASSLSGTSELFF. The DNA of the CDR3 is TGTGCCAGTAGTCTCTCAGGGACATCGGAGCTGTTTTTT.

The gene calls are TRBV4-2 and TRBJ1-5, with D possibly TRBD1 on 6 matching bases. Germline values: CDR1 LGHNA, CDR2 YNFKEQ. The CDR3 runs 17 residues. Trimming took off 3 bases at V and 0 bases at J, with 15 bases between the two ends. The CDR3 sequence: CASSQDGTPYSNQPQHF. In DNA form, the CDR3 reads TGTGCCAGCAGCCAGGACGGGACACCTTATAGCAATCAGCCCCAGCATTTT.

The CDR3 protein is CASSIELKTPTDTQYF. For the CDR3, the DNA is TGTGCCAGTAGTATTGAACTTAAAACTCCCACAGATACGCAGTATTTT. V and J are TRBV19 and TRBJ2-3; D unresolved. The CDR3 is 16 amino acids. Trimming took off 3 bases at V and 2 bases at J, with 15 bases between the two ends. Germline values: CDR1 LNHDA, CDR2 SQIVND (reference sequence).

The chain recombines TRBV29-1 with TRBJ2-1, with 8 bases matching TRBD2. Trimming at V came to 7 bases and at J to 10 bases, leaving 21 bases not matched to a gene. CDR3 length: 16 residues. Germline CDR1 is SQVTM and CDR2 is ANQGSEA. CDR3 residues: CSGGEGWAGGQREQFF. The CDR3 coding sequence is TGCAGCGGGGGGGAGGGATGGGCGGGAGGCCAGCGGGAGCAGTTCTTC.

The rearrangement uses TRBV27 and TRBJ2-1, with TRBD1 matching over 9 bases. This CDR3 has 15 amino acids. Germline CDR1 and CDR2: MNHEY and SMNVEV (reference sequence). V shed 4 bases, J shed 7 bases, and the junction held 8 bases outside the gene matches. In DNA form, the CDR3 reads TGTGCCAGCAGTTCCGCCGGGACAGGGATAAATGAGCAGTTCTTC. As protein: CASSSAGTGINEQFF.

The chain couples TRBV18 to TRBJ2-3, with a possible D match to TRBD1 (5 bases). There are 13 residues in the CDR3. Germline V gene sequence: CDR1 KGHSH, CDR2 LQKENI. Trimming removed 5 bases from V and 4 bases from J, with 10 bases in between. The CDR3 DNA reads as TGTGCCAGCTCAGGACAACCCGCAGATACGCAGTATTTT. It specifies CASSGQPADTQYF.

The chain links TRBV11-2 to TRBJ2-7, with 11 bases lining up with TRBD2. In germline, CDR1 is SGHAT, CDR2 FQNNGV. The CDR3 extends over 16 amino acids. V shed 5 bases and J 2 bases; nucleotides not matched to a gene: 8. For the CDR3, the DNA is TGTGCCAGCAGCCCCCGACGACTAGCGGGACCCTACGAGCAGTACTTC. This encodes CASSPRRLAGPYEQYF.

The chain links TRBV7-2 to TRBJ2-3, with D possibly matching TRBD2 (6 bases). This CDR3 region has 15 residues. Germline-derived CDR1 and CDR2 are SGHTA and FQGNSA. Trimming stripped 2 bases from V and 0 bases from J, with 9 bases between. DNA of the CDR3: TGTGCCAGCAGCTTAACTAGCACAAGCACAGATACGCAGTATTTT. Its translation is CASSLTSTSTDTQYF.

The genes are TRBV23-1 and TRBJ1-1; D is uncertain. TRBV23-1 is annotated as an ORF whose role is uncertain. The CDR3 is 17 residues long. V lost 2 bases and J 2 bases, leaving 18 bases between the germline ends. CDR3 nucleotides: TGCGCCAGCAGTCAACCATCCCGGGAGGGCCCAAACACTGAAGCTTTCTTT. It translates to CASSQPSREGPNTEAFF.